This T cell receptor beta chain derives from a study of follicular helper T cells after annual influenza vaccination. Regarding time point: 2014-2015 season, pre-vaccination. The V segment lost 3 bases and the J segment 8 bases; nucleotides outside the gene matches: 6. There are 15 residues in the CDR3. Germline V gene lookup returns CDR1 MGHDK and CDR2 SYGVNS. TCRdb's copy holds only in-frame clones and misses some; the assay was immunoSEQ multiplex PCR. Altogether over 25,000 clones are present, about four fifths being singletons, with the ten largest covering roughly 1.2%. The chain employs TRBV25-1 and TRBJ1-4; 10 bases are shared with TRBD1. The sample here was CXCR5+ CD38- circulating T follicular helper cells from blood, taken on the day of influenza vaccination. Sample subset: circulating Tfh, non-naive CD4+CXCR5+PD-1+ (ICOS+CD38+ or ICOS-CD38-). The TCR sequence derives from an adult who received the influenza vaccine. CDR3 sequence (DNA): TGTGCCAGCAGTGAGTCGACAGGGGGCAGGGAAAAACTGTTTTTT. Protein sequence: CASSESTGGREKLFF.